The rows below give T cell receptor beta chains drawn from one sample of a study of CXCR3-negative and CXCR3-positive naive CD8 T cells. TCRdb reanalyzed the 5' RACE reads, giving one entry per CDR3 protein sequence and no DNA. Across 20,000 to 25,000 distinct CDR3 sequences, the top ten clones capture about a fifth of the sample. Specimen: memory CD8+ T cells from blood. These receptors originate from a human donor in good health. Some clones in this sample may be carry-over from other donors' samples. The CDR3 runs from the conserved cysteine through the conserved F or W.

v_gene: TRBV6-6
len: 15
j_gene: TRBJ2-7
CDR3aa: CASSPFRGGGYEQYF

v_gene: TRBV28
len: 17
j_gene: TRBJ2-1
CDR3aa: CASSSHSGGSSYNEQFF

v_gene: TRBV9
len: 16
j_gene: TRBJ1-1
CDR3aa: CASSVGGGGLNTEAFF

v_gene: TRBV7-3
len: 13
j_gene: TRBJ2-1
CDR3aa: CASSLGGANEQFF

v_gene: TRBV6-5
len: 17
j_gene: TRBJ2-5
CDR3aa: CASSPFNTDRGRETQYF

v_gene: TRBV12-3/TRBV12-4
len: 12
j_gene: TRBJ2-2
CDR3aa: CASSLVTGELFF

v_gene: TRBV7-2
len: 12
j_gene: TRBJ2-7
CDR3aa: CASSFDHYEQYF

v_gene: TRBV4-3
len: 14
j_gene: TRBJ1-2
CDR3aa: CASSQDRDNYGYTF

v_gene: TRBV6-4
len: 14
j_gene: TRBJ2-1
CDR3aa: CASSALAGGSEQFF

v_gene: TRBV2
len: 16
j_gene: TRBJ2-2
CDR3aa: CASSETSGDYTGELFF

v_gene: TRBV5-1
len: 13
j_gene: TRBJ1-1
CDR3aa: CASSWGQNTEAFF

v_gene: TRBV4-2
len: 15
j_gene: TRBJ2-7
CDR3aa: CASSQYRDSSYEQYF

v_gene: TRBV28
len: 15
j_gene: TRBJ1-5
CDR3aa: CASSFSGGSNQPQHF

v_gene: TRBV7-9
len: 14
j_gene: TRBJ2-7
CDR3aa: CASSLDPQGDEQYF

v_gene: TRBV29-1
len: 15
j_gene: TRBJ1-2
CDR3aa: CSVEPWGQGGYGYTF

v_gene: TRBV10-3
len: 17
j_gene: TRBJ2-7
CDR3aa: CAISDLNDRGLGNEQYF